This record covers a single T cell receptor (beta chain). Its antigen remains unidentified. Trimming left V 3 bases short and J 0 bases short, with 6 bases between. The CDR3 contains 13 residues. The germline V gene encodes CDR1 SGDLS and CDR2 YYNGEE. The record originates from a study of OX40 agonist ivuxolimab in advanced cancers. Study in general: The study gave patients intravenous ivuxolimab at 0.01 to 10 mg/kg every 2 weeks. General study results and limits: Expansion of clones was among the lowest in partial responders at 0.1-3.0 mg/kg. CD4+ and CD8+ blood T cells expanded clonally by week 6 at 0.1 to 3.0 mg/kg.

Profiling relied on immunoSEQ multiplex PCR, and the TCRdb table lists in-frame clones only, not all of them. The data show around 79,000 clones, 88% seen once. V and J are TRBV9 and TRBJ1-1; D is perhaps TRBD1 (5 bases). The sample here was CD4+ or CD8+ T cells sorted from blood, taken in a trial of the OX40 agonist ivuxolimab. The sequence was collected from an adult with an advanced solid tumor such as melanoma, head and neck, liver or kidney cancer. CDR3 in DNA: TGTGCCAGCAGCGGGGGGATGAACACTGAAGCTTTCTTT. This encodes CASSGGMNTEAFF.